These T cell receptor beta chains were read from a single sample in a study of Ad26.COV2.S vaccination and SARS-CoV-2 variants. Some clones are missing from TCRdb's copy, which holds only in-frame ones; the method was immunoSEQ multiplex PCR. The sample records about 390,000 clones, approximately 86% being singletons. Sequencing used peripheral blood, obtained in a trial of Ad26.COV2.S vaccine versus placebo. All receptors derive from a person aged 18-60 years who received the Ad26.COV2.S COVID-19 vaccine or a placebo. CDR3s include the opening cysteine and the closing phenylalanine or tryptophan. Fields, in order: V gene, D gene, J gene, clone size, CDR3 protein, CDR3 DNA. D genes are given only for firm matches. Size values are once, few and many counts, or a class for expanded clones, and some rows have none.

v_call: TRBV2
d_call: -
j_call: TRBJ2-7
clone_size: -
cdr3_aa: CASSDLGAGASYEQYF
cdr3_nt: TGTGCCAGCAGTGACCTTGGGGCGGGGGCCTCCTACGAGCAGTACTTC

v_call: TRBV9
d_call: -
j_call: TRBJ2-5
clone_size: -
cdr3_aa: CASSVSAGGGAETQYF
cdr3_nt: TGTGCCAGCAGCGTTTCCGCTGGGGGCGGGGCAGAGACCCAGTACTTC

v_call: TRBV7-2
d_call: -
j_call: TRBJ2-3
clone_size: -
cdr3_aa: CASSRGTFRDTQYF
cdr3_nt: TGTGCCAGCAGCCGTGGGACCTTCAGAGATACGCAGTATTTT

v_call: TRBV11-2
d_call: TRBD2
j_call: TRBJ2-7
clone_size: -
cdr3_aa: CASSPQWGGYEQYF
cdr3_nt: TGTGCCAGCAGCCCCCAGTGGGGGGGCTACGAGCAGTACTTC

v_call: TRBV2
d_call: -
j_call: TRBJ2-7
clone_size: -
cdr3_aa: CASRSSSYEQYF
cdr3_nt: TGTGCCAGCAGGAGCAGCTCCTACGAGCAGTACTTC

v_call: TRBV3-1/TRBV3-2
d_call: -
j_call: TRBJ1-6
clone_size: -
cdr3_aa: CASSSRRGIYNSPLHF
cdr3_nt: TGTGCCAGCAGCTCGCGACGGGGTATATATAATTCACCCCTCCACTTT

v_call: TRBV7-9
d_call: -
j_call: TRBJ2-2
clone_size: -
cdr3_aa: CASSTGEELFF
cdr3_nt: TGTGCCAGCAGTACCGGAGAAGAGCTGTTTTTT

v_call: TRBV25-1
d_call: TRBD1
j_call: TRBJ1-6
clone_size: -
cdr3_aa: CASMGTANSPLHF
cdr3_nt: TGTGCCAGCATGGGGACAGCTAATTCACCCCTCCACTTT

v_call: TRBV14
d_call: TRBD2
j_call: TRBJ2-7
clone_size: -
cdr3_aa: CASSLTSGGTYEQYF
cdr3_nt: TGTGCCAGCAGCCTTACTAGCGGGGGGACCTACGAGCAGTACTTC

v_call: TRBV14
d_call: TRBD1
j_call: TRBJ1-2
clone_size: -
cdr3_aa: CASSLSTWDRNYTF
cdr3_nt: TGTGCCAGCAGCCTCTCTACCTGGGACAGGAACTACACCTTC

v_call: TRBV15
d_call: TRBD1
j_call: TRBJ1-6
clone_size: -
cdr3_aa: CATSRDVRTGTKNSPLHF
cdr3_nt: TGTGCCACCAGCAGAGATGTACGGACAGGGACGAAAAATTCACCCCTCCACTTT

v_call: TRBV5-1
d_call: -
j_call: TRBJ1-2
clone_size: once
cdr3_aa: CASSIRDGANYGYTF
cdr3_nt: TGCGCCAGCAGTATCAGGGACGGCGCTAACTATGGCTACACCTTC

v_call: TRBV2
d_call: -
j_call: TRBJ1-1
clone_size: -
cdr3_aa: CASSEETEAFF
cdr3_nt: TGTGCCAGCAGTGAAGAAACTGAAGCTTTCTTT

v_call: TRBV29-1
d_call: TRBD1
j_call: TRBJ2-7
clone_size: -
cdr3_aa: CSVESFGDRGYEQYF
cdr3_nt: TGCAGCGTTGAGAGTTTCGGGGACAGGGGCTACGAGCAGTACTTC

v_call: TRBV4-1
d_call: -
j_call: TRBJ2-5
clone_size: once
cdr3_aa: CASSQLPWQETQYF
cdr3_nt: TGCGCCAGCAGCCAACTCCCCTGGCAAGAGACCCAGTACTTC

v_call: TRBV5-1
d_call: -
j_call: TRBJ2-2
clone_size: -
cdr3_aa: CASSIDTLNTGELFF
cdr3_nt: TGCGCCAGCAGCATAGACACCCTGAACACCGGGGAGCTGTTTTTT

v_call: TRBV3-1/TRBV3-2
d_call: TRBD1
j_call: TRBJ1-2
clone_size: -
cdr3_aa: CASSTRTGPPNSYGYTF
cdr3_nt: TGTGCCAGCAGCACCCGGACAGGGCCGCCTAATTCTTATGGCTACACCTTC

v_call: TRBV6-2/TRBV6-3
d_call: -
j_call: TRBJ1-1
clone_size: -
cdr3_aa: CASSPARVVMDTEAFF
cdr3_nt: TGTGCCAGCAGCCCGGCGAGGGTCGTTATGGACACTGAAGCTTTCTTT

v_call: TRBV12-5
d_call: -
j_call: TRBJ2-1
clone_size: -
cdr3_aa: CASAFWTVAYNEQFF
cdr3_nt: TGTGCTAGTGCCTTTTGGACAGTTGCCTACAATGAGCAGTTCTTC

v_call: TRBV3-1/TRBV3-2
d_call: TRBD2
j_call: TRBJ2-3
clone_size: -
cdr3_aa: CASETGGASDTQYF
cdr3_nt: TGTGCCAGCGAGACCGGGGGGGCCTCAGATACGCAGTATTTT

v_call: TRBV9
d_call: TRBD1
j_call: TRBJ1-1
clone_size: -
cdr3_aa: CASSVFGTENTEAFF
cdr3_nt: TGTGCCAGCAGCGTATTCGGGACAGAGAACACTGAAGCTTTCTTT

v_call: TRBV2
d_call: -
j_call: TRBJ1-2
clone_size: -
cdr3_aa: CASSESPQAYGYTF
cdr3_nt: TGTGCCAGCAGTGAATCCCCGCAGGCCTATGGCTACACCTTC